A selection of T cell receptor beta chains follows, all from one sample in a study of beta chain features in type 1 diabetes. Produced via immunoSEQ multiplex PCR; TCRdb's table is partial and in-frame only. The sample carries hundreds of thousands of clones, 14% recorded once. Sequenced sample: central memory CD4+ T cells from blood. Every receptor here comes from a man aged 25 to 45 in good health. Both conserved end residues are part of each CDR3. Fields, in order: D gene, J gene, clone size, V gene, CDR3 DNA, CDR3 protein. A D gene is named only where the DNA matches it firmly. Clone sizes are given selectively: once, few, many, or a class where the clone is expanded.

NA TRBJ2-4 NA TRBV10-3 TGTGCCATCAGTGAGGAGGGGCCCGCCAAAAACATTCAGTACTTC CAISEEGPAKNIQYF
NA TRBJ2-6 NA TRBV11-2 TGTGCCAGCAGCTTAGGTCCAGGGGCAGGGTCTGGGGCCAACGTCCTGACTTTC CASSLGPGAGSGANVLTF
NA TRBJ1-4 few TRBV7-6 TGTGCCAGCAGCTTAGGTCAGCCGGGGGCAAATGAAAAACTGTTTTTT CASSLGQPGANEKLFF
NA TRBJ2-5 NA TRBV7-9 TGTGCCAGCAGGCCCCCCCCTCGTTTTGGAGAGACCCAGTACTTC CASRPPPRFGETQYF
TRBD2 TRBJ2-3 few TRBV27 TGTGCCAGCAGTTTACGGACTAGCCCGACAGATACGCAGTATTTT CASSLRTSPTDTQYF
TRBD2 TRBJ2-1 many TRBV2 TGTGCCAGCAGTGAGTCTTCAACTAGCGACCGGGAGTTCTTC CASSESSTSDREFF
NA TRBJ1-5 NA TRBV19 TGTGCCAGTAGTATAGAGGGAAGGGCAGGCCGATGGGGCAATCAGCCCCAGCATTTT CASSIEGRAGRWGNQPQHF
NA TRBJ1-1 NA TRBV6-5 TGTGCCAGCAGTTACTCAGGACGAGTGAACACTGAAGCTTTCTTT CASSYSGRVNTEAFF
TRBD1 TRBJ2-1 NA TRBV5-4 TGTGCCAGCAGCCGGGACAGCTACAATGAGCAGTTCTTC CASSRDSYNEQFF
NA TRBJ2-3 NA TRBV7-7 TGTGCCAGCAGCCGAGACCCTAATACAGATACGCAGTATTTT CASSRDPNTDTQYF
NA TRBJ2-3 few TRBV7-2 TGTGCCAGCAGCCTAAGGTCCGGCGGAAGCACAGATACGCAGTATTTT CASSLRSGGSTDTQYF
TRBD2 TRBJ2-5 few TRBV11-3 TGTGCCAGCAGCACCCATAGCGGGGGAGTGGAGACCCAGTACTTC CASSTHSGGVETQYF
NA TRBJ2-3 few TRBV7-3 TGTGCCAGCAGCCCCGTCCGAGATACGCAGTATTTT CASSPVRDTQYF
TRBD2 TRBJ2-2 NA TRBV6-5 TGTGCCAGCAGTTTATCCGGGACTAGTTATACCGGGGAGCTGTTTTTT CASSLSGTSYTGELFF
NA TRBJ2-5 NA TRBV9 TGTGCCAGCAGCGTAGGTCGATTCCGGGGGTCAGAAGAGACCCAGTACTTC CASSVGRFRGSEETQYF
TRBD2 TRBJ2-7 few TRBV14 TGTGCCAGCAGCCTTAGCGGGGGCCGCTTCGGCCGCGAGCAGTACTTC CASSLSGGRFGREQYF
NA TRBJ1-1 few TRBV14 TGTGCCAGCGGTAGCCAGGCGAACACTGAAGCTTTCTTT CASGSQANTEAFF
TRBD1 TRBJ1-5 few TRBV6-5 TGTGCCAGCAGTTCCCCGACAGGGCAAGATCAGCCCCAGCATTTT CASSSPTGQDQPQHF
NA TRBJ1-1 few TRBV29-1 TGCAGCGCCATACCTTCGAACACTGAAGCTTTCTTT CSAIPSNTEAFF
TRBD1 TRBJ1-5 NA TRBV2 TGTGCCAGCAGTCTGTCCCGGGACAGGGCGAATAGCAATCAGCCCCAGCATTTT CASSLSRDRANSNQPQHF
TRBD2 TRBJ2-2 NA TRBV4-3 TGCGCCAGCAGCCAAGGGCCTAGCGGGGGACCGACCGGGGAGCTGTTTTTT CASSQGPSGGPTGELFF
NA TRBJ2-1 few TRBV2 TGTGCCAGCACTCCAAGAGCGGTTTCCTACAATGAGCAGTTCTTC CASTPRAVSYNEQFF
TRBD1 TRBJ2-1 many TRBV19 TGTGCCAGTAGTCAGGGGGCAGGGATGAATGAGCAGTTCTTC CASSQGAGMNEQFF
NA TRBJ1-4 NA TRBV5-1 TGCGCCAGCAGCTTACAGGGATTACCTAATGAAAAACTGTTTTTT CASSLQGLPNEKLFF
NA TRBJ2-5 few TRBV4-2 TGTGCCAGTGGGTTGGCCAACGGGGAGACCCAGTACTTC CASGLANGETQYF
TRBD2 TRBJ2-1 NA TRBV5-1 TGCGCCAGCAGCTTGGGACTAGCGGGGGGAACCTACAATGAGCAGTTCTTC CASSLGLAGGTYNEQFF